The present T cell receptor (beta chain) was sequenced within a study of memory CD4+ T cells and cytomegalovirus serostatus (dated by TCRdb to the late 2010s). Turning to the overall study: The cohort comprised roughly 35 healthy Belgian adults, 9 CMV seropositive and about 25 CMV seronegative. CD4+ memory TCRbeta repertoires of a Belgian cohort with known cytomegalovirus serostatus were sequenced in order to replicate a published TCR-based CMV serostatus classifier.

A FACSAria II was used to sort memory CD4+ T cells, defined as single viable CD3+CD4+CD8-CD45RO+ cells. CMV serostatus was determined using a Roche Elecsys assay that detects serum IgG against CMV pp150, pp28, p38 and p52. Following thawing, total CD4+ T cells were enriched through positive selection using CD4 magnetic microbeads. The samples came from a separate study whose specific focus was interrogating the CD4+ T cell memory repertoire. Peripheral blood mononuclear cells were isolated and cryopreserved according to standard operating procedures, and serum was kept at -80 degrees C. The staining relied on CD3-PerCP (BW264/56), CD4-APC (RPA-T4), CD45RO-PE (UCHT1) and CD8-Pacific Orange (3B5) antibodies, and Sytox blue was used to exclude non-viable cells. Concerning this clone itself: This receptor's antigen is unknown. No base-level quality is on record; no much larger clone is a single base apart.

Genomic DNA was extracted from sorted cells with the Quick-DNA Microprep Kit. Amplification of TCRbeta DNA was done with the immunoSEQ hsTCRbeta kit, following the protocol from the manufacturer. An Illumina MiSeq instrument was used to sequence the TCRbeta libraries. Regarding the original processing steps: After out-of-frame sequences were removed, 2.4 million or so distinct TCRbeta sequences remained, averaging approximately 68,000 per individual. Each individual was scored using the number of roughly 150 previously reported CMV-associated TCRbeta sequences that the individual carried and the total number of productive distinct TCRbeta sequences. A beta-binomial model was reimplemented in Python, and scikit-learn random forests with default parameters were trained on US cohort data. Classifier performance on the Belgian cohort was reported as the median AUC with percentile confidence intervals calculated over 10,000 bootstrap iterations. This is the immuneACCESS table as TCRdb keeps it, with only in-frame sequences that have V and J called. A part of the clones is gone; compared with another copy, unresolved V genes explain less than half, and the rest is unexplained. The DNA was the basis for D and trimming; V, J and clone size are from that table. The sample includes about 44,000 clones, with about 80% observed a single time. Roughly 1.1% of the sample is in the top ten clones.

In the germline V gene, CDR1 corresponds to SGHTA and CDR2 to FQGNSA. Clipping removes 2 bases from V and 9 bases from J, with 4 as the unmatched junction base count. Its CDR3 holds 13 amino acids, cysteine through phenylalanine. Kept here is only the CDR3 DNA, which spans 39 bases and is read in frame from base 1. What the research found in general, with its limitations: On the Belgian cohort, the classifier based on the original framework reached a median bootstrapped AUC of roughly 0.94, with a 95% CI of 0.76-1.00. Only CD4+CD45RO+ memory cells were sequenced, in contrast to the original study, which included naive and memory CD4+ and CD8+ populations. Of 164 previously reported CMV-associated TCRbeta sequences, about 68 appeared in the CD4+ memory repertoires, each in one to five individuals. The results were read as suggesting that the CMV-associated TCR signature is, for the most part, present in the CD4+ memory repertoire. For CMV serostatus prediction, a median bootstrapped AUC of approximately 0.95 was reached with the original framework, and a median bootstrapped AUC of 0.91 was reached with a US-trained random forest.

Recombination linked TRBV7-2 to TRBJ2-1, with 7 bases aligning to TRBD2. The specimen was memory CD4+ T cells from blood. The receptor was isolated from an adult in good health and CMV-seronegative. CDR3 loop: CASSLRDYREQFF. The DNA is as follows: TGTGCCAGCAGCTTAAGGGACTACCGTGAGCAGTTCTTC. The entire variable domain, with the stretches around the CDR3 drawn from the reference TRBV7-2 and TRBJ2-1 proteins, is GAGVSQSPSNKVTEKGKDVELRCDPISGHTALYWYRQSLGQGLEFLIYFQGNSAPDKSGLPSDRFSAERTGGSVSTLTIQRTQQEDSAVYLCASSLRDYREQFFGPGTRLTVL.